Detailed here is one T cell receptor beta chain. The sample is drawn from a study of CD8 T cells in Susac syndrome. V was clipped by 4 bases and J by 1 base, with 9 bases between them. There are 13 residues in the CDR3. From germline, CDR1 is SQVTM and CDR2 ANQGSEA. Random hexamers were used to reverse transcribe the RNA input (0.5 to 1 ug). Across 54 Vbeta and 13 Jbeta, immunoSEQ multiplex PCR amplified TCR beta CDR3. From the immunoSEQ multiplex PCR reads, TCRdb called clonotypes with MiXCR, one entry per CDR3 protein. The sample holds 200,000 to 250,000 distinct CDR3 sequences, 80% to 95% seen once. CD8+ and CD4+ T cells taken from blood had their TCR beta sequenced. The CD8+ and CD4+ T cells were isolated magnetically using a negative isolation approach, whereas the TEMRA cells were enriched by FACS.

Sequenced sample: CD4+ T cells from PBMCs. The TCR sequence derives from a human donor with multiple sclerosis. The rearrangement links TRBV29-1 to TRBJ2-3; D might be TRBD2 (5 bases). The CDR3 protein is CSVAGMGTDTQYF. DNA for the CDR3: TGCAGCGTTGCGGGGATGGGCACAGATACGCAGTATTTT.